This TCR beta chain was retrieved from a study of technical replicates of blood from a few donors. Generated by immunoSEQ multiplex PCR, the TCRdb table keeps only in-frame clones and is missing some. The table includes 60,000 to 65,000 clones, 92% detected once. With 2 bases clipped from V and 7 bases from J, the junction kept 7 bases outside the gene matches. CDR3 length: 13 amino acids. Per the germline V gene, CDR1 is GTSNPN and CDR2 is SVGIG (reference sequence). The TCR sequence derives from a human donor in good health. Some clones in this sample may be carry-over from other donors' samples. The V gene is TRBV30, the J gene TRBJ1-2, with TRBD1 matching over 7 bases. Source material: PBMCs. The CDR3 coding sequence is TGTGCCTGGAGTCCTCAACAGGGGTTTGGCTACACCTTC. It specifies CAWSPQQGFGYTF.